A single sample gave rise to the 19 T cell receptor beta chains below, sequenced in a study of cytomegalovirus exposure and HLA in healthy donors. Primers for the PCR totalled 60 Vbeta and 13 Jbeta. Clones were sequenced by immunoSEQ multiplex PCR, and TCRdb holds only the in-frame ones, with some missing. The sample has fewer than 95,000 clones, over 55% seen once. Sequenced input: PBMCs. The origin of the receptors is a woman aged 50 to 60 in good health and CMV-seropositive.

Only a few counts were recorded for this clone. The V call is TRBV30, the J call TRBJ1-1, with D maybe TRBD1 (5 bases). The CDR3 has 15 amino acids. V was clipped by 0 bases and J by 1 base, with 12 bases between them. Germline CDR1 is GTSNPN and CDR2 is SVGIG (reference sequence). The CDR3 reads CAWSVPDRPNTEAFF. CDR3 coding DNA: TGTGCCTGGAGTGTACCTGACAGACCGAACACTGAAGCTTTCTTT.

The chain is built from TRBV27 and TRBJ2-7; 8 bases align to TRBD1. V lost 8 bases, J lost 3 bases, and 9 bases stayed unmatched. The CDR3 contains 14 residues. Germline CDR1 MNHEY, CDR2 SMNVEV (reference sequence). CDR3: CASGPRTGNYEQYF. The DNA of the CDR3 is TGTGCCAGCGGCCCCCGGACAGGGAACTACGAGCAGTACTTC.

The gene calls are TRBV7-9 and TRBJ1-2; 9 bases agree with TRBD1. CDR3 length equals 14 residues. Germline V gene sequence: CDR1 SEHNR, CDR2 FQNEAQ (reference sequence). The junction had 2 bases not matched to a gene; V was cut back by 5 bases and J by 1 base. As DNA, the CDR3 is TGTGCCAGCAGCCGGACAGGGGATAACTATGGCTACACCTTC. Translated: CASSRTGDNYGYTF. The full variable domain, rest sourced from reference TRBV7-9 and TRBJ1-2, is DTGVSQNPRHKITKRGQNVTFRCDPISEHNRLYWYRQTLGQGPEFLTYFQNEAQLEKSRLLSDRFSAERPKGSFSTLEIQRTEQGDSAMYLCASSRTGDNYGYTFGSGTRLTVV.

Only a few counts were recorded for this clone. V and J are TRBV28 and TRBJ1-1, with no clear D. This CDR3 spans 10 amino acids. Germline-derived CDR1 and CDR2 are MDHEN and SYDVKM. Trimming shortened V by 5 bases and J by 12 bases, and 10 bases separated the two germline ends. The CDR3 spells CASSPGLPFF. CDR3 sequence (DNA): TGTGCCAGCAGTCCAGGACTCCCTTTCTTT.

The chain couples TRBV2 to TRBJ2-7; the D gene is possibly TRBD2 (7 bases). Germline V CDR1 and CDR2: SNHLY, FYNNEI. CDR3 length equals 17 residues. V shed 8 bases and J shed 3 bases, with 26 bases lying between them. DNA for the CDR3: TGTGCCAGCGGGGGGGCCGTTGGCGCGTCGATTGGCTACGAGCAGTACTTC. Amino acid sequence: CASGGAVGASIGYEQYF.

The chain employs TRBV29-1 and TRBJ2-3; TRBD2 matches at 7 bases. Germline CDR1 and CDR2: SQVTM and ANQGSEA. The J segment lost 3 bases and the V segment lost 4 bases, leaving 4 bases of the junction unmatched. This CDR3 is built from 13 residues. The CDR3 nucleotides read TGCAGCGTTGTGGGGAGGGAAACAGATACGCAGTATTTT. Its translation: CSVVGRETDTQYF.

This rearrangement joins TRBV2 to TRBJ2-7; weak D call: TRBD2 (7 bases). Trimming pared 0 bases from V and 2 bases from J, leaving 8 bases between. This CDR3 has 14 amino acids. CDR1 is SNHLY and CDR2 is FYNNEI in the germline V gene. The CDR3 is CASSEAGGPYEQYF. Written as DNA, the CDR3 is TGTGCCAGCAGTGAAGCGGGGGGGCCCTACGAGCAGTACTTC. Full variable domain (outside the CDR3, taken from reference TRBV2 and TRBJ2-7): EPEVTQTPSHQVTQMGQEVILRCVPISNHLYFYWYRQILGQKVEFLVSFYNNEISEKSEIFDDQFSVERPDGSNFTLKIRSTKLEDSAMYFCASSEAGGPYEQYFGPGTRLTVT.

The V and J genes are TRBV11-2 and TRBJ1-1, with D maybe TRBD1 (6 bases). The CDR3 sequence is 16 residues long. Trimming left V 1 base short and J 5 bases short, with 17 bases between. Germline values: CDR1 SGHAT, CDR2 FQNNGV. The CDR3 DNA sequence: TGTGCCAGCAGCTTAGGATGGGCAGGGGCAGGAACTGAAGCTTTCTTT. It translates to CASSLGWAGAGTEAFF.

The chain couples TRBV28 to TRBJ2-7; 8 bases fit TRBD1. In germline, CDR1 is MDHEN, CDR2 SYDVKM. The V and J ends lost 5 bases and 2 bases, in that order; junction bases with no gene match: 5. This CDR3 spans 14 amino acids. CDR3 nucleotide sequence: TGTGCCAGCAGTGGACAGGGTTTCCCCTACGAGCAGTACTTC. This translates into CASSGQGFPYEQYF.

The V call is TRBV6-6, the J call TRBJ2-7; no reliable D call. Per germline, CDR1 MNHNY and CDR2 SVGAGI (reference sequence). Trimming removed 6 bases from V and 6 bases from J, with 24 bases in between. The CDR3 extends over 16 amino acids. The CDR3 is CASSLESELRPLEQYF. In nucleotides, the CDR3 is TGTGCCAGCAGCCTTGAAAGCGAGTTACGACCTCTCGAGCAGTACTTC.

Only a few counts were recorded for this clone. The chain links TRBV7-2 to TRBJ1-3; 7 bases fit TRBD1. This CDR3 comprises 17 residues. J lost 0 bases, V lost 5 bases, and 10 bases had no gene match. In germline, CDR1 is SGHTA, CDR2 FQGNSA. The CDR3 reads CASSPGDSFFSGNTIYF. The CDR3 nucleotides are TGTGCCAGCAGCCCCGGGGACAGCTTTTTCTCTGGAAACACCATATATTTT. Full variable domain (remainder filled in from reference TRBV7-2 and TRBJ1-3): GAGVSQSPSNKVTEKGKDVELRCDPISGHTALYWYRQSLGQGLEFLIYFQGNSAPDKSGLPSDRFSAERTGGSVSTLTIQRTQQEDSAVYLCASSPGDSFFSGNTIYFGEGSWLTVV.

The table lists this clone with a few counts. This rearrangement joins TRBV5-1 to TRBJ2-3; 15 bases agree with TRBD2. V shed 2 bases, J shed 2 bases, and the junction held 3 bases outside the gene matches. Germline V gene sequence: CDR1 SGHRS, CDR2 YFSETQ. The CDR3 loop spans 17 amino acids. The CDR3 sequence: CASSFGTSGGITDTQYF. The CDR3 DNA sequence: TGCGCCAGCAGCTTCGGGACTAGCGGGGGGATCACAGATACGCAGTATTTT. Full variable domain (rest looked up from reference TRBV5-1 and TRBJ2-3): KAGVTQTPRYLIKTRGQQVTLSCSPISGHRSVSWYQQTPGQGLQFLFEYFSETQRNKGNFPGRFSGRQFSNSRSEMNVSTLELGDSALYLCASSFGTSGGITDTQYFGPGTRLTVL.

This chain joins TRBV14 and TRBJ2-7; TRBD2 matches 7 bases. The length of the CDR3 is 16 residues. After removal of 0 bases from V and 1 base from J, the junction contained 6 bases not matched to a gene. The V gene's germline CDR1 is SGHDN and CDR2 FVKESK. The CDR3 DNA reads TGTGCCAGCAGCCAAGAGATACTAGCGCCTTCCTACGAGCAGTACTTC. Its protein product is CASSQEILAPSYEQYF.

This chain connects TRBV18 to TRBJ2-5; the D is unclear. V shed 3 bases and J shed 2 bases, with 7 bases lying between them. Germline CDR1 is KGHSH and CDR2 is LQKENI. This CDR3 region has 13 residues. In DNA, the CDR3 is TGTGCCAGCTCACCGTACTCGCAAGAGACCCAGTACTTC. Its protein product is CASSPYSQETQYF.

The genes are TRBV15 and TRBJ1-4; D is unresolved. V was pared by 1 base and J by 0 bases, with 12 bases between. The CDR3 is 17 amino acids. Germline loops: CDR1 LNHNV, CDR2 YYDKDF (reference sequence). In DNA, the CDR3 is TGTGCCACCAGCAGAGGTAGAGGGCAGGCAACTAATGAAAAACTGTTTTTT. Amino acids: CATSRGRGQATNEKLFF. The full variable domain, rest sourced from reference TRBV15 and TRBJ1-4, is DAMVIQNPRYQVTQFGKPVTLSCSQTLNHNVMYWYQQKSSQAPKLLFHYYDKDFNNEADTPDNFQSRRPNTSFCFLDIRSPGLGDTAMYLCATSRGRGQATNEKLFFGSGTQLSVL.

The chain uses TRBV5-1 and TRBJ2-3; 8 nucleotides line up with TRBD1. The V gene's germline CDR1 is SGHRS and CDR2 YFSETQ. V shed 1 base, J shed 6 bases, and the junction held 10 bases outside the gene matches. The CDR3 covers 16 residues. The chain's CDR3 is CASSLTVTGVMDTQYF. The CDR3 region has the DNA TGCGCCAGCAGCTTGACCGTGACAGGGGTTATGGATACGCAGTATTTT.

The chain uses TRBV7-9 and TRBJ1-4; the D gene is possibly TRBD1 (6 bases). The CDR3 runs to 14 residues. The V end lost 5 bases, the J end lost 5 bases, and 12 bases lay between the germline ends. In germline, CDR1 is SEHNR, CDR2 FQNEAQ (reference sequence). CDR3 in amino acids: CASSQRQANEKLFF. The CDR3 DNA sequence: TGTGCCAGCAGCCAGCGACAGGCAAATGAAAAACTGTTTTTT.

V usage is TRBV28 and J usage is TRBJ1-3, with 10 nucleotides matching TRBD1. Germline V gene sequence: CDR1 MDHEN, CDR2 SYDVKM. V was pared by 6 bases and J by 0 bases, with 5 bases of the junction left unmatched. The CDR3 runs to 16 residues. Written as DNA, the CDR3 is TGTGCCAGCAGACCGGGACAGGGGCCCTCTGGAAACACCATATATTTT. Translating it yields CASRPGQGPSGNTIYF.

The chain recombines TRBV7-9 with TRBJ1-6; D may be TRBD1 (5 bases). V lost 5 bases, J lost 6 bases, and 14 bases lay in between. The CDR3 sequence is 15 residues long. Germline V gene lookup returns CDR1 SEHNR and CDR2 FQNEAQ (reference sequence). The CDR3 coding sequence is TGTGCCAGCAGCCCCCGCGGGGGGGGTAATTCACCCCTCCACTTT. Protein sequence: CASSPRGGGNSPLHF. Supplemented by reference TRBV7-9 and TRBJ1-6, the full variable domain reads DTGVSQNPRHKITKRGQNVTFRCDPISEHNRLYWYRQTLGQGPEFLTYFQNEAQLEKSRLLSDRFSAERPKGSFSTLEIQRTEQGDSAMYLCASSPRGGGNSPLHFGNGTRLTVT.